Listed below are T cell receptor beta chains from one sample, sequenced in a study of T cell repertoires in cytomegalovirus infection. TCRdb re-analysed the reads in MiXCR, keeping a single row per CDR3 protein. The sample lists 200,000 to 300,000 distinct CDR3 sequences; roughly an eighth were seen once. Sequenced material: PBMCs. These receptors all come from a human donor in good health (CMV status not recorded). Some clones in this sample may be carry-over from other donors' samples. CDR3s include the opening cysteine and the closing phenylalanine or tryptophan. The D gene is left open where the match is weak. Where a row states a size, it is once, few, many or the class of an expanded clone; other rows omit it.

TRBJ2-3 - many TRBV7-6 CASSKNRGGGSTDTQYF TGTGCCAGCAGCAAAAATCGAGGCGGAGGGAGCACAGATACGCAGTATTTT
TRBJ2-7 - - TRBV7-2 CASSLFGWQEQYF TGTGCCAGCAGCTTATTTGGGTGGCAAGAGCAGTACTTC
TRBJ1-2 - many TRBV12-3/TRBV12-4 CASSPYSYYGYTF TGTGCCAGCAGTCCGTACAGCTACTATGGCTACACCTTC
TRBJ2-1 - - TRBV11-3 CASSGRGGSGGTYNEQFF TGTGCCAGCAGCGGACGTGGGGGGAGTGGTGGCACCTACAATGAGCAGTTCTTC
TRBJ2-7 - many TRBV7-2 CASSHSYEQYF TGTGCCAGCAGCCACTCCTACGAGCAGTACTTC
TRBJ1-5 TRBD1 - TRBV20-1 CSAKSGTALSNQPQHF TGCAGTGCTAAATCTGGGACAGCCCTTAGCAATCAGCCCCAGCATTTT
TRBJ2-5 TRBD2 many TRBV6-6 CASSYPLGEGETQYF TGTGCCAGCAGTTACCCCCTTGGGGAGGGTGAGACCCAGTACTTC
TRBJ2-1 - few TRBV6-5 CASSKGRGVITYEQFF TGTGCCAGCAGTAAGGGTCGGGGCGTGATAACCTATGAGCAGTTCTTC
TRBJ2-3 TRBD1 - TRBV24-1 CATSEPGQGWTDTQYF TGTGCCACCAGTGAACCGGGACAGGGGTGGACAGATACGCAGTATTTT
TRBJ1-2 TRBD1 few TRBV12-3/TRBV12-4 CASSWGQGGYGYTF TGTGCCAGCAGTTGGGGACAGGGGGGATATGGCTACACCTTC
TRBJ2-7 - many TRBV7-2 CASSETGTQPYEQYF TGTGCCAGCAGCGAGACCGGGACCCAACCCTACGAGCAGTACTTC
TRBJ2-7 - many TRBV28 CASSNPDRAYEQYF TGTGCCAGCAGTAATCCTGACAGAGCCTACGAGCAGTACTTC
TRBJ2-1 TRBD1 - TRBV4-3 CASSQDHEGAYEQFF TGCGCCAGCAGCCAAGATCACGAGGGGGCCTATGAGCAGTTCTTC
TRBJ2-1 TRBD2 few TRBV20-1 CSARIAGASSYNEQFF TGCAGTGCTAGGATAGCGGGGGCCAGCTCCTACAATGAGCAGTTCTTC
TRBJ2-7 - many TRBV18 CASSPFGEAHEQYF TGTGCCAGCTCACCCTTTGGAGAGGCCCACGAGCAGTACTTC
TRBJ1-1 - many TRBV19 CASSINLAGEAFF TGTGCCAGTAGTATTAATCTGGCAGGGGAAGCTTTCTTT
TRBJ2-5 - - TRBV6-1 CASSYGVGTPGETQYF TGTGCCAGCAGTTATGGAGTCGGGACTCCGGGGGAGACCCAGTACTTC
TRBJ2-2 TRBD1 few TRBV6-5 CASSRGTGWSGELFF TGTGCCAGCAGTCGAGGGACAGGGTGGTCCGGGGAGCTGTTTTTT
TRBJ2-3 - few TRBV28 CASSFFPGNRDSTDTQYF TGTGCCAGCAGTTTCTTCCCGGGAAACCGAGATAGCACAGATACGCAGTATTTT
TRBJ1-1 TRBD1 - TRBV12-3/TRBV12-4 CASSLVWTGKGNTEAFF TGTGCCAGCAGCTTAGTATGGACAGGGAAGGGGAACACTGAAGCTTTCTTT
TRBJ2-1 - few TRBV7-9 CASSLERRGMQFF TGTGCCAGCAGCTTAGAAAGGAGGGGGATGCAGTTCTTC
TRBJ2-1 - - TRBV5-1 CASSIQNKANNEQFF TGCGCCAGCAGCATCCAAAACAAGGCTAACAATGAGCAGTTCTTC
TRBJ1-2 TRBD1 - TRBV4-1 CASSQEAGQVYGYTF TGCGCCAGCAGCCAAGAGGCGGGACAGGTCTATGGCTACACCTTC
TRBJ2-5 TRBD2 few TRBV2 CASSVTAAGETQYF TGTGCCAGCAGTGTGACCGCAGCGGGGGAGACCCAGTACTTC
TRBJ1-4 TRBD1 many TRBV7-9 CASSLPWTGAGEKLFF TGTGCCAGCAGCTTACCTTGGACAGGGGCCGGGGAAAAACTGTTTTTT
TRBJ2-3 TRBD2 few TRBV4-2 CASSQERELGTDTQYF TGTGCCAGCAGCCAAGAGCGGGAGCTCGGCACAGATACGCAGTATTTT
TRBJ1-1 TRBD1 many TRBV12-3/TRBV12-4 CASSATGGDTEAFF TGTGCCAGCAGTGCGACAGGGGGGGACACTGAAGCTTTCTTT
TRBJ1-1 - many TRBV11-2 CASRLVVNTEAFF TGTGCCAGCAGACTAGTTGTGAACACTGAAGCTTTCTTT
TRBJ1-5 TRBD1 - TRBV10-3 CAISDRDRGNQPQHF TGTGCCATCAGTGATAGGGACAGGGGAAATCAGCCCCAGCATTTT
TRBJ2-1 - few TRBV20-1 CSAPQDYNEQFF TGCAGTGCCCCGCAGGACTACAATGAGCAGTTCTTC
TRBJ2-4 - - TRBV29-1 CSAQTSDIQYF TGCAGCGCTCAGACTAGTGACATTCAGTACTTC
TRBJ2-3 - many TRBV11-2 CASSVGPVDTQYF TGTGCCAGCAGCGTAGGACCTGTAGATACGCAGTATTTT
TRBJ1-1 TRBD1 - TRBV5-5 CASSLLTGTGDTEAFF TGTGCCAGCAGCTTACTAACCGGGACAGGAGACACTGAAGCTTTCTTT
TRBJ1-1 - many TRBV25-1 CASTPPPGVGREAFF TGTGCCAGCACCCCTCCCCCCGGGGTGGGCCGTGAAGCTTTCTTT
TRBJ2-7 TRBD2 few TRBV6-5 CASSYGAGLEQYF TGTGCCAGCAGTTACGGAGCGGGACTCGAGCAGTACTTC
TRBJ2-7 TRBD2 many TRBV7-8 CASSLLTSGLTEQYF TGTGCCAGCAGCTTATTGACTAGCGGACTTACAGAGCAGTACTTC
TRBJ1-5 TRBD1 many TRBV7-2 CASSSRGQGRQPQHF TGTGCCAGCAGCTCTAGGGGACAGGGGAGACAGCCCCAGCATTTT
TRBJ2-1 - many TRBV7-3 CASSLSAYNEQFF TGTGCCAGCAGCTTAAGTGCCTACAATGAGCAGTTCTTC
TRBJ1-1 - many TRBV6-2/TRBV6-3 CASSYPRGDTEAFF TGTGCCAGCAGTTACCCACGGGGGGACACTGAAGCTTTCTTT
TRBJ1-1 TRBD1 many TRBV7-2 CASSFRTGGGVAFF TGTGCCAGCAGCTTCCGGACAGGGGGCGGAGTAGCTTTCTTT
TRBJ2-5 TRBD2 - TRBV28 CASSVPGTSGTAPQETQYF TGTGCCAGCAGCGTCCCCGGGACTAGCGGGACTGCCCCCCAAGAGACCCAGTACTTC
TRBJ2-3 - many TRBV7-2 CASSHSTATDTQYF TGTGCCAGCAGCCACTCCACGGCGACAGATACGCAGTATTTT
TRBJ1-1 TRBD1 few TRBV7-9 CASSNTPGTGNTEAFF TGTGCCAGCAGCAACACCCCCGGGACAGGGAACACTGAAGCTTTCTTT
TRBJ1-3 - few TRBV28 CASSLRGGGTANTIYF TGTGCCAGCAGTTTACGAGGCGGTGGAACGGCAAACACCATATATTTT
TRBJ2-5 - many TRBV11-2 CASSPKGVGETQYF TGTGCCAGCAGCCCGAAAGGGGTGGGGGAGACCCAGTACTTC
TRBJ1-2 - many TRBV12-3/TRBV12-4 CASSLRGRLGYTF TGTGCCAGCAGTTTAAGAGGGAGACTTGGCTACACCTTC
TRBJ1-1 - - TRBV20-1 CSARLNPNTEAFF TGCAGTGCAAGGCTGAACCCGAACACTGAAGCTTTCTTT
TRBJ2-1 - - TRBV10-3 CAILGSSSDEQFF TGTGCCATACTAGGTTCTTCTTCGGATGAGCAGTTCTTC
TRBJ1-1 - many TRBV7-2 CASSLSLGRENEAFF TGTGCCAGCAGCTTATCTTTGGGCAGGGAAAATGAAGCTTTCTTT
TRBJ2-7 TRBD1 few TRBV20-1 CSASTGTGNGYEQYF TGCAGTGCTAGTACCGGGACAGGGAACGGCTACGAGCAGTACTTC
TRBJ1-2 - - TRBV27 CASSLDSGRNGYTF TGTGCCAGCAGTTTAGACAGTGGCAGGAATGGCTACACCTTC
TRBJ1-5 - - TRBV28 CASATLGNQPQHF TGTGCCAGCGCTACCTTGGGCAATCAGCCCCAGCATTTT
TRBJ1-1 - - TRBV14 CASSPPTGRNTEAFF TGTGCCAGCAGCCCCCCGACAGGCAGGAACACTGAAGCTTTCTTT
TRBJ2-3 - many TRBV7-2 CASSLVASTSTDTQYF TGTGCCAGCAGCTTAGTAGCCTCAACTAGCACAGATACGCAGTATTTT
TRBJ2-1 - many TRBV28 CASSERRSSSYNEQFF TGTGCCAGCAGCGAGAGACGGTCGAGCTCCTACAATGAGCAGTTCTTC
TRBJ2-3 - few TRBV6-2/TRBV6-3 CASSSRDSDAYTQYF TGTGCCAGCAGTTCTCGGGACTCGGACGCTTATACGCAGTATTTT